Following are 9 T cell receptor beta chains from one sample sequenced in a study of Ad26.COV2.S vaccination and SARS-CoV-2 variants. Treatment indicated: roughly 20 received Ad26.COV2.S at low or high dose, single or two shots; about 5 received placebo; per-sample allocation not given. The samples were gathered on day 63 after the first injection of vaccine or placebo. Using immunoSEQ multiplex PCR, the repertoire was profiled, and TCRdb retains in-frame clones only, with some absent. This sample has 500,000 or so clones, with about 91% found just once. Sequenced here: peripheral blood, sampled in a trial of Ad26.COV2.S vaccine versus placebo. All receptors derive from a person aged 18-65 years who received the Ad26.COV2.S COVID-19 vaccine or a placebo.

The rearrangement links TRBV6-2 or TRBV6-3 to TRBJ1-5, with D perhaps matching TRBD1 (5 bases). CDR3 length equals 15 residues. The V and J ends lost 2 bases and 5 bases respectively, with 13 bases between them. Germline CDR1 MNHEY, CDR2 SVGEGT. CDR3 loop: CASSYRGDRHQPQHF. The CDR3, as DNA: TGTGCCAGCAGTTACAGGGGAGACCGCCATCAGCCCCAGCATTTT.

The chain is built from TRBV7-2 and TRBJ2-5, with TRBD2 matching over 10 bases. CDR3 size: 14 residues. Germline CDR1 SGHTA, CDR2 FQGNSA. With 6 bases clipped from V and 1 base from J, the junction kept 2 bases outside the gene matches. CDR3 sequence reads: CASRPSGGQETQYF. CDR3 coding DNA: TGTGCCAGCAGACCTAGCGGGGGCCAAGAGACCCAGTACTTC.

The rearrangement joins TRBV18 to TRBJ2-3; TRBD2 matches 11 bases. In germline, CDR1 is KGHSH, CDR2 LQKENI. V lost 3 bases, J lost 2 bases, and 4 bases stayed unmatched. CDR3 length equals 16 residues. CDR3 DNA sequence: TGTGCCAGCTCACCGGTGACTAGCGGGACCACAGATACGCAGTATTTT. Translation: CASSPVTSGTTDTQYF.

The V gene is TRBV6-5, the J gene TRBJ2-1; D unresolved. Trimming pared 7 bases from V and 4 bases from J, leaving 11 bases between. The V gene's germline CDR1 is MNHEY and CDR2 SVGAGI. The CDR3 sequence is 13 residues long. Here the CDR3 DNA reads TGTGCCAGCACCTTGACACCTTACAATGAGCAGTTCTTC. This gives the protein CASTLTPYNEQFF.

This clone appeared once. The chain combines TRBV7-9 with TRBJ1-1; no reliable D call. The length of the CDR3 is 11 residues. Trimming took 0 bases from V and 5 from J, leaving 1 base between them. Germline V lookup: CDR1 SEHNR, CDR2 FQNEAQ (reference sequence). The DNA of the CDR3 is TGTGCCAGCAGCTTAGCGACTGAAGCTTTCTTT. Translating gives CASSLATEAFF.

The V and J genes are TRBV2 and TRBJ1-2; D unresolved. The CDR3 has 13 residues. The germline gives CDR1 SNHLY, CDR2 FYNNEI. V lost 3 bases, J lost 3 bases, and 8 bases lay in between. This CDR3 reads CASSDREYYGYTF. In nucleotides, the CDR3 is TGTGCCAGCAGTGACCGGGAGTACTATGGCTACACCTTC.

The chain carries TRBV6-6 and TRBJ1-6; D remains ambiguous. CDR1 and CDR2 from the germline V gene are MNHNY and SVGAGI (reference sequence). The V and J ends lost 4 bases and 12 bases respectively, with 13 bases between them. This CDR3 spans 13 amino acids. DNA for the CDR3: TGTGCCAGCAGTTCCGCGCTTCCTCTACCCCTCCACTTT. It specifies CASSSALPLPLHF.

V and J are TRBV9 and TRBJ2-5; D might be TRBD1 (6 bases). V was pared by 4 bases and J by 5 bases, with 12 bases between. This CDR3 spans 13 amino acids. Germline loops: CDR1 SGDLS, CDR2 YYNGEE. CDR3 loop: CASSPRQAETQYF. DNA for the CDR3: TGTGCCAGCAGCCCCCGACAGGCGGAGACCCAGTACTTC.

The chain has TRBV18 and TRBJ2-1, with D uncertain. The germline gives CDR1 KGHSH, CDR2 LQKENI. The CDR3 has 16 residues. Trimming removed 5 bases from V and 0 bases from J, with 14 bases in between. CDR3 nucleotide sequence: TGTGCCAGCTCAACCCCTTGGGGTAGCTCCTACAATGAGCAGTTCTTC. Amino acids: CASSTPWGSSYNEQFF.